The clone carrying this T cell receptor beta chain was seen many times. Antigen specificity is unknown. The time point: persistent/refractory GD, antithyroid drugs over 5 years with positive TRAb. The TCR library was prepared using RNA isolated from PBMCs. Patients came from an endocrinology department in Xi'an, China. Both iRepertoire HTBI primers and Arm-PCR of CDR3 regions were used to build the TCR beta libraries. One entry per CDR3 protein, called by TCRdb with MiXCR from the multiplex PCR reads. The sample lists hundreds of thousands of distinct CDR3 sequences; 20% to 25% were seen once. The CDR3 length is 15 residues. V lost 5 bases, J lost 5 bases, and 10 bases stayed unmatched. Germline V gene data show CDR1 as SGHVS and CDR2 as FQNEAQ. This sample is part of a study of regulatory T cells in long-lasting Graves disease. Study-level points and caveats: Favored gene segments in persistent disease were TRBV28, TRBJ1-2 and TRBJ2-5.

Sequences were derived from peripheral blood mononuclear cells (PBMCs), sampled when the disease was refractory, from a patient treated with antithyroid drugs. This TCR came from a female donor with Graves disease. V gene TRBV7-8 combines with J gene TRBJ2-5; 8 nucleotides match TRBD2. The CDR3 bases are TGTGCCAGCAGCCGTGACGGGGGGGAAGCGGAGACCCAGTACTTC. Protein product: CASSRDGGEAETQYF.